The 8 T cell receptor beta chains below all came from one sample that was sequenced in a study of CD8+ T cells in alopecia areata. CD4, CD8alpha, NKG2D, NKG2ACE and other markers guided sorting of pooled cutaneous lymph node cells. RNA extraction was followed by reverse transcription into cDNA, which acted as the sequencing template. Profiled with immunoSEQ multiplex PCR; TCRdb holds only in-frame clones, not every one. This sample comprises 290,000 or so clones, none seen once only. Sequenced sample: CD4+ T cells sorted from a lymph node. The receptor set was obtained from a C3H/HeJ mouse with alopecia areata. For this strain, the MHC haplotype corresponds to H2-k.

Turning to this clone: Any gene name here is a mouse gene name. From the germline J gene comes the end of the CDR3, since the read stops 4 residues before it. This rearrangement joins TRBV13-1 to TRBJ2-1; TRBD1 matches 7 bases. CDR1 and CDR2 (germline): NSHNY, SYGAGN. The CDR3 is 14 residues long. The trim removed 4 bases at V and 3 bases at J, leaving 4 bases unmatched. The sequenced CDR3 bases are TGTGCCAGCAGTCCGGGACAGCCCTATGCT. Protein: CASSPGQPYA. The whole CDR3 is CASSPGQPYAEQFF.

Regarding this clone: The gene names given are mouse names. The DNA ends 4 residues before the CDR3 does, and the rest of the CDR3 is filled in from the germline J gene. V usage is TRBV19 and J usage is TRBJ2-1, with 8 bases lining up with TRBD2. Germline CDR1 and CDR2: FNHDT and SITEND (reference sequence). There are 13 residues in the CDR3. CDR3 region: CASKTGDGAEQFF. The sequenced part of the CDR3 DNA is TGTGCCAGCAAGACTGGGGACGGGGCT. Drawing the rest from reference TRBV19 and TRBJ2-1, the complete variable domain is GGIITQTPKFLIGQEGQKLTLKCQQNFNHDTMYWYRQDSGKGLRLIYYSITENDLQKGDLSEGYDASREKKSSFSLTVTSAQKNEMAVFLCASKTGDGAEQFFGPGTRLTVL.

Note on this clone: These gene names are mouse names. The CDR3 extends 4 residues past the end of the read, so its final part is completed from the germline J gene. V is TRBV31 and J is TRBJ2-2; tentative D call: TRBD2 (7 bases). V was pared by 0 bases and J by 1 base, with 12 bases between. There are 16 residues in the CDR3. Germline V gene lookup returns CDR1 GKSSPN and CDR2 SITVG. The CDR3 sequence: CAWSLLGGLNTGQLYF. The part of the CDR3 DNA that was read is TGTGCCTGGAGTCTATTGGGGGGCCTAAACACCGGG. Full variable domain (outside the CDR3, taken from reference TRBV31 and TRBJ2-2): AQTIHQWPVAEIKAVGSPLSLGCTIKGKSSPNLYWYWQATGGTLQQLFYSITVGQVESVVQLNLSASRPKDDQFILSTEKLLLSHSGFYLCAWSLLGGLNTGQLYFGEGSKLTVL.

This clone was recorded a few times. Mouse gene names and germline throughout. The CDR3 is cut off 4 residues early in the read; its end comes from the germline J gene. The chain combines TRBV5 with TRBJ2-7; TRBD2 agrees at 8 bases. V lost 0 bases and J lost 0; bases outside the gene matches: 4. This CDR3 region has 16 residues. Germline V gene lookup returns CDR1 LGHNA and CDR2 YNLKQL (reference sequence). The covered CDR3 bases are TGTGCCAGCAGCCAAGAATGGGGGGGGAGCTCCTAT. Protein: CASSQEWGGSSY. The whole CDR3 reads CASSQEWGGSSYEQYF.

Notes on this clone: Genes and germline are mouse. The read finishes 4 residues shy of the CDR3 end, and the germline J gene is used to complete it. Other DNA sequences of this sample code for an identical CDR3. This chain joins TRBV13-1 and TRBJ2-1; 7 positions match TRBD2. Germline CDR1 is NSHNY and CDR2 is SYGAGN. The CDR3 is 14 amino acids. After removal of 1 base from V and 5 bases from J, the junction contained 3 bases not matched to a gene. CDR3 amino acids: CASSDRGGDAEQFF. The sequenced part of the CDR3 DNA is TGTGCCAGCAGTGATCGGGGGGGGGATGCT.

This clone turned up a few times. Gene names denote mouse genes. The sequence runs out 4 residues before the end of the CDR3; the remainder is reconstructed from the germline J gene. The rearrangement links TRBV19 to TRBJ2-3; D possibly corresponds to TRBD2 (7 bases). The germline V gene has CDR1 FNHDT and CDR2 SITEND (reference sequence). V was pared by 5 bases and J by 0 bases, with 13 bases between. The CDR3 has 15 amino acids. The CDR3 loop is CASRRRGASAETLYF. The sequenced CDR3 bases are TGTGCCAGCAGGCGCCGGGGGGCTAGTGCAGAA. Full variable domain (missing parts from reference TRBV19 and TRBJ2-3): GGIITQTPKFLIGQEGQKLTLKCQQNFNHDTMYWYRQDSGKGLRLIYYSITENDLQKGDLSEGYDASREKKSSFSLTVTSAQKNEMAVFLCASRRRGASAETLYFGSGTRLTVL.

This clone was counted between two and nine times. The genes and germline here are from mouse. The sequence runs out 4 residues before the end of the CDR3; the remainder is reconstructed from the germline J gene. The same CDR3 can be traced to other DNA sequences in this sample. The rearrangement joins TRBV19 to TRBJ1-1, with D possibly matching TRBD1 (5 bases). V was pared by 2 bases and J by 4 bases, with 12 bases between. The CDR3 extends over 14 amino acids. Germline assignment: CDR1 FNHDT and CDR2 SITEND (reference sequence). The covered CDR3 bases are TGTGCCAGCAGTATCTCCAGGGTCGGCACA. Its translation: CASSISRVGT. The whole CDR3 reads CASSISRVGTEVFF.

Points on this clone: The germline and genes are mouse ones. The read ends 4 residues early relative to the CDR3; the germline J gene fills the gap. The chain employs TRBV13-3 and TRBJ2-5, with D possibly being TRBD1 (5 bases). CDR1 NNHDY and CDR2 SYVADS come from the germline V gene. This CDR3 spans 13 amino acids. CDR3 DNA (partial): TGTGCCAGCAGACTTCAGGGAGGGGAC. This translates into CASRLQGGD. In full, the CDR3 reads CASRLQGGDTQYF.